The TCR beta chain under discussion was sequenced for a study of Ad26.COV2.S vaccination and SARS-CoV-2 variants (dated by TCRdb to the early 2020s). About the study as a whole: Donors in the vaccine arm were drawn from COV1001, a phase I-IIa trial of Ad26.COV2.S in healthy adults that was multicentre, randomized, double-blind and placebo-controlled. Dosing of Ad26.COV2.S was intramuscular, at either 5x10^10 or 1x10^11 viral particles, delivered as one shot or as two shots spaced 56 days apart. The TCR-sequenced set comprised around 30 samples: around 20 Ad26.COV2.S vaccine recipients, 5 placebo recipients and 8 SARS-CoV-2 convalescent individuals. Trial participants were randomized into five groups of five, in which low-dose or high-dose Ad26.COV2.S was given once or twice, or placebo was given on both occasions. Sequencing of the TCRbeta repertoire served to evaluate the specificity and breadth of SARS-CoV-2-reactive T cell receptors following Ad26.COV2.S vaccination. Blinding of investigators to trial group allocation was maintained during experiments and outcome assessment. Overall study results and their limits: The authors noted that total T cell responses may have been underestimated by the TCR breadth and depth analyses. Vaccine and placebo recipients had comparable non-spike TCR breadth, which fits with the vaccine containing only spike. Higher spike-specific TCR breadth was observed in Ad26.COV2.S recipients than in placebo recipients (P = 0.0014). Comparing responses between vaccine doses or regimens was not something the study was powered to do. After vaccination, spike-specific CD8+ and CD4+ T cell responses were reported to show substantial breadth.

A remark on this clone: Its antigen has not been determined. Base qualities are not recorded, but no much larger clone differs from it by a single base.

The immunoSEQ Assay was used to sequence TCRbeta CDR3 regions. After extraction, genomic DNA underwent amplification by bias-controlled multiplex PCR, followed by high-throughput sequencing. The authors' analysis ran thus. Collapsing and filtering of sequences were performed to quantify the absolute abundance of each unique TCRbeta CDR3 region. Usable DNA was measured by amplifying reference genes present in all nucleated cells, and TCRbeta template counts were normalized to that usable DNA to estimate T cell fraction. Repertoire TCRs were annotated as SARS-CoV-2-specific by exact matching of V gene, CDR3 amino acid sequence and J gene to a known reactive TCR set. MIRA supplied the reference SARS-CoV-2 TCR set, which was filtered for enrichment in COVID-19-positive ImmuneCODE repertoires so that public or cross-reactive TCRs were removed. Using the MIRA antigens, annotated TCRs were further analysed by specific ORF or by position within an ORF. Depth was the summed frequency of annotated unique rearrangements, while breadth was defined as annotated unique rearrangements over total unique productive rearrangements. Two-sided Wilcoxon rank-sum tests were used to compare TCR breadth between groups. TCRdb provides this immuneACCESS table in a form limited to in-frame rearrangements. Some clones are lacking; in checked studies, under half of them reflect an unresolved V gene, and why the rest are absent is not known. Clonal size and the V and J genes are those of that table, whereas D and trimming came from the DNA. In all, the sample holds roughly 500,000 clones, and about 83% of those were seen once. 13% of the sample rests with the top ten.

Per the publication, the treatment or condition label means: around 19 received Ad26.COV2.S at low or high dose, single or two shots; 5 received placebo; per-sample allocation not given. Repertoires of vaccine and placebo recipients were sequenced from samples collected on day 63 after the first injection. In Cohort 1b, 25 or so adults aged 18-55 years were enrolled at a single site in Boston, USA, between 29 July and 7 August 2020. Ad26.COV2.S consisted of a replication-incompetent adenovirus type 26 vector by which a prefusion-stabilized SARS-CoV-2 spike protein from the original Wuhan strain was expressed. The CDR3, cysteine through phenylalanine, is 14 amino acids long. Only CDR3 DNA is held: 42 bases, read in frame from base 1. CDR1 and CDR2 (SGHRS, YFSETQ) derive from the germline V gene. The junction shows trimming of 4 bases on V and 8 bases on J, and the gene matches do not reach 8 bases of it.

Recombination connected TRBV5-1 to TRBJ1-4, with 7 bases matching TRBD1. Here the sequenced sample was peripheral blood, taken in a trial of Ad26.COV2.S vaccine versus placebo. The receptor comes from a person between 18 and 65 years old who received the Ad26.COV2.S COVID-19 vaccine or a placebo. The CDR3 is CASSGGQVREKLFF. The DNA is TGCGCCAGCAGCGGTGGACAGGTTCGCGAAAAACTGTTTTTT.